This T cell receptor beta chain comes out of a study of T cells in Graves' hyperthyroidism and ophthalmopathy. Regarding the study as a whole: Using 13 V-J features, a model discriminated ophthalmopathy from stable hyperthyroidism.

Authors of the study amplified TCR beta CDR3 regions from RNA transcripts. When the TCR CDR3 underwent first-round RT-PCR, the HTBI primer set was used. A single record per CDR3 protein comes from TCRdb applying MiXCR to the multiplex PCR reads. The sample holds approximately 380,000 distinct CDR3 sequences, over 12% seen once. J gave up 4 bases and V 5 bases, and 7 bases lay outside the gene matches. The CDR3 length is 15 residues. Per germline, CDR1 LNHNV and CDR2 YYDKDF (reference sequence). The PBMCs were taken from about 10 ml of fresh peripheral blood. This clonotype occurred a few times. Its antigen is unidentified.

The TCR was taken from a man between 50 and 59 years old with Graves' ophthalmopathy. The sequencing input was blood. This chain connects TRBV15 to TRBJ2-1; 8 bases map to TRBD1. The chain's CDR3 is CATSWGQERYNEQFF. The CDR3 DNA follows: TGTGCCACCAGCTGGGGACAGGAGAGATACAATGAGCAGTTCTTC.